These 8 T cell receptor beta chains were sequenced from one sample in a study of tumor and adjacent non-tumor tissue in lung cancer. TCRbeta libraries were built with three rounds of nested PCR, modified from ARM-PCR. A single record per CDR3 protein comes from TCRdb applying MiXCR to the multiplex PCR reads. The table shows under 150,000 distinct CDR3 sequences, with 60% to 70% occurring only once. RNA was extracted from bulk tissue without any cell sorting. The specimen was lung tumor tissue. The source of these receptors is a man aged 55-75 years with small cell lung cancer.

About this clonotype itself: A much bigger clone sits one base away, suggesting this may be a read error. V is TRBV4-1 and J is TRBJ2-1, with TRBD2 matching over 14 bases. The V gene's germline CDR1 is MGHRA and CDR2 YSYEKL. This CDR3 has 19 residues. The V gene end was trimmed by 4 bases and the J gene end by 0 bases; junction bases not matched to a gene: 8. The CDR3 sequence is CASSPGLAGAPSSYNEQFF. The CDR3 DNA reads as TGCGCCAGCAGCCCGGGACTAGCGGGAGCCCCGAGCTCCTACAATGAGCAGTTCTTC.

This clonotype has a handful of counts. V usage is TRBV11-2 and J usage is TRBJ1-5; D remains ambiguous. V was pared by 5 bases and J by 4 bases, with 9 bases between. CDR1 is SGHAT, CDR2 FQNNGV, per germline. CDR3 length equals 13 residues. In DNA, the CDR3 is TGTGCCAGCAGCCCCGACGCGAATCAGCCCCAGCATTTT. Translation: CASSPDANQPQHF.

This clonotype was counted between two and nine times. The chain carries TRBV6-6 and TRBJ2-7; tentative D call: TRBD2 (5 bases). Germline-derived CDR1 and CDR2 are MNHNY and SVGAGI (reference sequence). Trimming stripped 6 bases from V and 3 bases from J, with 15 bases between. The CDR3 totals 14 residues. In DNA form, the CDR3 reads TGTGCCAGCAGCCCCAGTAGCGCGTTCTACGAGCAGTACTTC. This codes for CASSPSSAFYEQYF.

The chain combines TRBV12-5 with TRBJ1-1; no clear D gene. The germline gives CDR1 LGHNT, CDR2 FRNRAP. This CDR3 has 13 residues. V lost 4 bases and J 5 bases, leaving 11 bases between the germline ends. CDR3 amino acids: CASGSQWATEAFF. As DNA, the CDR3 is TGTGCTAGTGGTTCACAGTGGGCAACTGAAGCTTTCTTT.

Comments on this clonotype: The junction and the germline gene differ at one end; a read error may be behind it. CDR3 loop: CASRSPGETQHF. In nucleotides, the CDR3 is TGTGCCAGCAGGTCCCCGGGGGAGACCCAGCACTTC. The gene calls are TRBV6-5 and TRBJ2-5; tentative D call: TRBD2 (6 bases). Germline CDR1 MNHEY, CDR2 SVGAGI. This CDR3 spans 12 amino acids.

This chain uses TRBV5-1 with TRBJ2-1, with TRBD2 matching over 8 bases. This CDR3 region has 14 residues. CDR1 SGHRS and CDR2 YFSETQ come from the germline V gene. The J segment lost 8 bases and the V segment lost 5 bases, leaving 9 bases of the junction unmatched. The CDR3 DNA reads TGCGCCAGCAGGAGAATGCCCGGGGGGGATGAGCAGTTCTTC. It is translated as CASRRMPGGDEQFF.

This clonotype was counted between two and nine times. V gene TRBV6-1 combines with J gene TRBJ2-3; 10 positions agree with TRBD2. V shed 1 base and J 3 bases; nucleotides not matched to a gene: 16. The CDR3 totals 20 residues. Germline V gives CDR1 MNHNS, CDR2 SASEGT. CDR3 residues: CASSEVVTGSIAGGTDTQYF. The CDR3 DNA is TGTGCCAGCAGTGAAGTGGTAACCGGATCGATAGCGGGAGGTACAGATACGCAGTATTTT.

In DNA, the CDR3 is TGCAGTGCTAGGGTCTCATCGGGAGGAGATAATGAGCAGTTCTTC. This sequence encodes CSARVSSGGDNEQFF. The rearrangement uses TRBV20-1 and TRBJ2-1; 7 nucleotides line up with TRBD2. Per germline, CDR1 DFQATT and CDR2 SNEGSKA (reference sequence). This CDR3 spans 15 amino acids. V dropped 3 bases and J dropped 7; count of bases not matched to a gene: 12.